This T cell receptor beta chain was obtained from a study of a mutant IDH1 vaccine in newly diagnosed glioma. Across the study: Initiation of the vaccine course occurred 4-6 weeks after radiotherapy alone, or alongside temozolomide cycles. Patients got radiotherapy, temozolomide, or both beforehand, and most got both.

This sample's time point: week 5, during vaccination. What each vaccine dose contained was 300 ug of mutant IDH1 20-mer peptide, accompanied by topical imiquimod. In regard to this clone: Its target is not known.

Method: immunoSEQ multiplex PCR; TCRdb's copy keeps in-frame clones and lacks some. The data contain about 51,000 clones, roughly 73% of them singletons. CDR3 length: 13 amino acids. Per germline, CDR1 MNHEY and CDR2 SMNVEV (reference sequence). The V and J ends lost 3 bases and 5 bases respectively, with 11 bases between them. The material sequenced was PBMCs, taken from a glioma patient whose treatment included an IDH1 peptide vaccine. V and J are TRBV27 and TRBJ2-7; a weak D match, TRBD2 (5 bases). This TCR was recovered from a man in his fifties with glioma. For the CDR3, the DNA is TGTGCCAGCAGTTTGGCATTCGGGGACGAGCAGTACTTC. Protein product: CASSLAFGDEQYF.